This T cell receptor beta chain was documented in a study of cytomegalovirus exposure and HLA in healthy donors. Points from the study as a whole: There were around 160 TCR beta chains listed as cytomegalovirus-associated. Among the sequence variants, a highly shared cluster was likely an artifact of sequencing.

In regard to this clone: The antigen is undetermined.

The PCR made use of 60 Vbeta and 13 Jbeta primers. Sequencing was performed with immunoSEQ multiplex PCR; in TCRdb, only in-frame clones are kept and a portion is missing. The sample includes about 100,000 clones, just under 80% of them seen just once. The CDR3 consists of 11 residues. Per germline, CDR1 SGHNT and CDR2 YYREEE (reference sequence). The V and J ends lost 3 bases and 7 bases, in that order; junction bases with no gene match: 1. The rearrangement links TRBV5-4 to TRBJ2-7, with 7 nucleotides matching TRBD2. The sample comprised PBMCs. The source is a woman in her thirties or forties in good health and CMV-seronegative. The CDR3 protein is CASSWGGEQYF. The CDR3 bases are TGTGCCAGCAGCTGGGGGGGAGAGCAGTACTTC. Full variable domain (remainder filled in from reference TRBV5-4 and TRBJ2-7): ETGVTQSPTHLIKTRGQQVTLRCSSQSGHNTVSWYQQALGQGPQFIFQYYREEENGRGNFPPRFSGLQFPNYSSELNVNALELDDSALYLCASSWGGEQYFGPGTRLTVT.